What follows are 27 T cell receptor beta chains derived from one specimen sequenced in a study of T cell responses to AZD1222 COVID-19 vaccine. Repertoires were generated with immunoSEQ multiplex PCR, while TCRdb's copy carries only in-frame clones and drops some. The sample has around 100,000 clones; about 85% are singletons. This specimen consisted of peripheral blood, obtained 28 days after the second AZD1222 dose. These receptors all come from an adult who received the AZD1222 COVID-19 vaccine.

The V call is TRBV3-1 (or the pseudogene TRBV3-2), the J call TRBJ1-4; the D is unclear. This CDR3 is 15 amino acids long. The V and J ends lost 6 bases and 4 bases respectively, with 15 bases between them. CDR1 is LGHDT, CDR2 YNNKEL, per germline (reference sequence). CDR3 loop: CASSPMGQSNEKLFF. The CDR3 DNA is TGTGCCAGCAGTCCAATGGGCCAGAGTAATGAAAAACTGTTTTTT.

This chain uses TRBV11-2 with TRBJ2-7; 7 bases line up with TRBD2. The CDR3 totals 18 residues. After removal of 5 bases from V and 0 bases from J, the junction contained 16 bases not matched to a gene. In germline, CDR1 is SGHAT, CDR2 FQNNGV. The CDR3 nucleotides are TGTGCCAGCAGCACAATCAACCGACCAAGCGGGGTCTCCTACGAGCAGTACTTC. It encodes CASSTINRPSGVSYEQYF.

This chain's CDR3 is CASSFSDEKLFF. For the CDR3, the DNA is TGTGCCAGCAGCTTTTCGGATGAAAAACTGTTTTTT. The V call is TRBV7-9, the J call TRBJ1-4; D call uncertain. With 3 bases removed from V and 6 bases from J, the gap between germline ends came to 5 bases. CDR1 and CDR2 from the germline V gene are SEHNR and FQNEAQ (reference sequence). This CDR3 spans 12 amino acids.

V gene TRBV7-3 combines with J gene TRBJ2-1; D is unresolved. The CDR3 is 14 residues long. V dropped 3 bases and J dropped 8 bases, with 14 bases sitting between them. Germline CDR1 and CDR2: SGHTA and FQGTGA. The CDR3 protein is CASSFSLRGDEQFF. In DNA form, the CDR3 reads TGTGCCAGCAGCTTTTCCCTCCGAGGCGATGAGCAGTTCTTC.

The chain links TRBV7-8 to TRBJ1-5; the match to TRBD1 covers 8 bases. The CDR3 spans 15 residues. V shed 5 bases, J shed 5 bases, and the junction held 8 bases outside the gene matches. Per germline, CDR1 SGHVS and CDR2 FQNEAQ. This CDR3 is CASSRGTGDDQPQHF. The CDR3 bases are TGTGCCAGCAGCCGAGGGACAGGCGATGATCAGCCCCAGCATTTT.

V is TRBV20-1 and J is TRBJ2-7; a weak D match, TRBD1 (5 bases). The V gene's germline CDR1 is DFQATT and CDR2 SNEGSKA (reference sequence). CDR3 length: 11 residues. With 4 bases removed from V and 6 bases from J, the gap between germline ends came to 10 bases. The CDR3, as DNA: TGCAGTGCTATCAGGGCAAGCGAGCAGTACTTC. Its protein product is CSAIRASEQYF.

The chain is built from TRBV28 and TRBJ2-3; D is unresolved. The germline V gene has CDR1 MDHEN and CDR2 SYDVKM. This CDR3 comprises 15 residues. Trimming took off 0 bases at V and 0 bases at J, with 7 bases between the two ends. This CDR3 is CASSLWAASTDTQYF. In nucleotides, the CDR3 is TGTGCCAGCAGTTTATGGGCGGCTAGCACAGATACGCAGTATTTT.

The chain employs TRBV7-6 and TRBJ1-2; TRBD1 matches at 8 bases. This CDR3 has 13 amino acids. V lost 1 base, J lost 7 bases, and 2 bases stayed unmatched. CDR1 is SGHVS and CDR2 is FNYEAQ in the germline V gene. CDR3 loop: CASSLDRGGGYTF. For the CDR3, the DNA is TGTGCCAGCAGCTTAGACAGGGGGGGTGGCTACACCTTC.

This chain joins TRBV5-1 and TRBJ1-2; D is ambiguous. This CDR3 contains 15 residues. Germline CDR1 SGHRS, CDR2 YFSETQ. Between the trimmed V and J ends, which lost 0 bases and 4 bases, there was a span of 13 bases. As DNA, the CDR3 is TGCGCCAGCAGCTTGGACCCCCAGGCGGGCTATGGCTACACCTTC. Amino acids: CASSLDPQAGYGYTF.

The gene calls are TRBV5-1 and TRBJ2-2, with D unclear. The CDR3 covers 14 residues. Trimming removed 3 bases at V and 4 bases at J, with 10 bases between. CDR1 is SGHRS, CDR2 YFSETQ, per germline. The CDR3 DNA reads as TGCGCCAGCAGCTGGGGTGTAGGCACCGGGGAGCTGTTTTTT. Translation: CASSWGVGTGELFF. Looking up the rest from reference TRBV5-1 and TRBJ2-2 gives the full variable domain: KAGVTQTPRYLIKTRGQQVTLSCSPISGHRSVSWYQQTPGQGLQFLFEYFSETQRNKGNFPGRFSGRQFSNSRSEMNVSTLELGDSALYLCASSWGVGTGELFFGEGSRLTVL.

This rearrangement joins TRBV6-5 to TRBJ2-6; D unclear. Trimming pared 3 bases from V and 2 bases from J, leaving 2 bases between. This CDR3 has 13 residues. CDR1 is MNHEY, CDR2 SVGAGI, per germline. The CDR3 DNA reads TGTGCCAGCAGTTATGCTGGGGCCAACGTCCTGACTTTC. Protein product: CASSYAGANVLTF.

This clone was found once. This chain joins TRBV5-1 and TRBJ2-2; weak D call: TRBD1 (6 bases). Germline CDR1 reads SGHRS; CDR2 reads YFSETQ. With 7 bases removed from V and 5 bases from J, the gap between germline ends came to 15 bases. CDR3 length: 14 amino acids. CDR3 in amino acids: CASARSGVTGELFF. CDR3 sequence (DNA): TGCGCCAGCGCAAGATCAGGGGTAACCGGGGAGCTGTTTTTT. The whole variable domain, remainder taken from reference TRBV5-1 and TRBJ2-2, is KAGVTQTPRYLIKTRGQQVTLSCSPISGHRSVSWYQQTPGQGLQFLFEYFSETQRNKGNFPGRFSGRQFSNSRSEMNVSTLELGDSALYLCASARSGVTGELFFGEGSRLTVL.

This clone appeared a single time. The rearrangement joins TRBV27 to TRBJ2-1, with 7 bases matching TRBD2. V shed 4 bases, J shed 9 bases, and the junction held 9 bases outside the gene matches. Per the germline V gene, CDR1 is MNHEY and CDR2 is SMNVEV (reference sequence). The CDR3 loop spans 14 amino acids. The CDR3 region is CASSSLGGGVEQFF. CDR3 nucleotide sequence: TGTGCCAGCAGTTCCCTCGGGGGAGGGGTTGAGCAGTTCTTC.

This clone was observed a handful of times. The J gene is TRBJ1-3, the V gene TRBV5-5; no reliable D call. The germline V gene encodes CDR1 SGHKS and CDR2 YYEKEE (reference sequence). V shed 4 bases and J shed 7 bases, with 12 bases lying between them. This CDR3 region has 13 residues. CDR3 sequence reads: CASSLTDFNTIYF. In DNA, the CDR3 is TGTGCCAGCAGCCTTACGGATTTTAACACCATATATTTT.

This chain connects TRBV11-3 to TRBJ2-3; 11 positions agree with TRBD2. From germline, CDR1 is SGHNT and CDR2 YENEEA. The CDR3 spans 16 residues. Trimming at V came to 5 bases and at J to 7 bases, leaving 11 bases not matched to a gene. This CDR3 is CASSPGTSGDRHTQYF. The CDR3 DNA follows: TGTGCCAGCAGCCCCGGGACTAGCGGAGATCGTCATACGCAGTATTTT.

V usage is TRBV5-1 and J usage is TRBJ2-7; D is possibly TRBD2 (7 bases). The CDR3 is made up of 15 amino acids. Germline V gene lookup returns CDR1 SGHRS and CDR2 YFSETQ. In DNA, the CDR3 is TGCCCCCGCCGCGGAGGGGGGGATCGGAGTCGCGAGCAGTACTTC. Translation: CPRRGGGDRSREQYF.

The gene calls are TRBV29-1 and TRBJ2-7, with 10 bases matching TRBD1. The CDR3 has 12 amino acids. After removal of 8 bases from V and 4 bases from J, the junction contained 5 bases not matched to a gene. Germline V gene sequence: CDR1 SQVTM, CDR2 ANQGSEA. For the CDR3, the DNA is TGCAGCACGAGGGACAGGGGTTACGAGCAGTACTTC. This encodes CSTRDRGYEQYF.

CDR3 DNA sequence: TGTGCCAGCACCGATCCAGCCCTTGTGGCCGGGGAGCTGTTTTTT. Its protein is CASTDPALVAGELFF. The rearrangement links TRBV9 to TRBJ2-2; no definite D call. In germline, CDR1 is SGDLS, CDR2 YYNGEE. V was shortened by 6 bases and J by 6 bases, with 18 bases between the two germline ends. The CDR3 is 15 amino acids.

The V gene is TRBV10-2, the J gene TRBJ2-1; D gene ambiguous. The V end lost 3 bases, the J end lost 6 bases, and 6 bases lay between the germline ends. This CDR3 is built from 12 residues. Per germline, CDR1 WSHSY and CDR2 SAAADI. The CDR3 bases are TGCGCCAGCAGTGAAGGCGCCAATGAGCAGTTCTTC. Translated, it gives CASSEGANEQFF.

The chain has TRBV5-1 and TRBJ2-1, with 8 positions matching TRBD2. Germline-derived CDR1 and CDR2 are SGHRS and YFSETQ. After removal of 3 bases from V and 6 bases from J, the junction contained 2 bases not matched to a gene. The CDR3 loop spans 13 amino acids. CDR3 residues: CASSWGTSNEQFF. The DNA for the CDR3 is TGCGCCAGCAGCTGGGGGACTAGCAATGAGCAGTTCTTC.

The chain couples TRBV11-2 to TRBJ2-2; the D gene is possibly TRBD2 (6 bases). The germline V gene has CDR1 SGHAT and CDR2 FQNNGV. The CDR3 runs to 16 residues. The V gene lost 1 base and the J gene lost 1 base, with 10 bases spanning the gap. The CDR3 DNA reads as TGTGCCAGCAGCTTAGTACTAGCCAAGAACACCGGGGAGCTGTTTTTT. It codes for CASSLVLAKNTGELFF.

The genes are TRBV12-3 or TRBV12-4 and TRBJ2-7, with no clear D. This CDR3 contains 11 residues. The V end was cut by 6 bases, the J end by 1 base, with 4 bases between. In DNA, the CDR3 is TGTGCCAGCAGCCAGTCCTACGAGCAGTACTTC. Protein: CASSQSYEQYF.

This clone was observed a single time. The gene calls are TRBV10-2 and TRBJ1-2, with D perhaps matching TRBD1 (6 bases). Trimming took 10 bases from V and 0 from J, leaving 12 bases between them. Looked up from germline, CDR1 is WSHSY and CDR2 is SAAADI. This CDR3 comprises 13 residues. The CDR3 here is CATYRESNYGYTF. CDR3 in DNA: TGCGCCACCTACAGGGAATCTAACTATGGCTACACCTTC.

This chain connects TRBV28 to TRBJ1-1, with D unresolved. The CDR3 consists of 13 residues. Germline assignment: CDR1 MDHEN and CDR2 SYDVKM. Trimming left V 3 bases short and J 5 bases short, with 10 bases between. In DNA form, the CDR3 reads TGTGCCAGCAGTTTCGTACCGCGGACTGAAGCTTTCTTT. It is translated as CASSFVPRTEAFF.

The chain combines TRBV3-1 (or the pseudogene TRBV3-2) with TRBJ1-2; 7 bases fit TRBD1. This CDR3 is built from 14 residues. Germline lookup yields CDR1 LGHDT and CDR2 YNNKEL (reference sequence). J was trimmed by 5 bases and V by 1 base; bases with no gene match: 4. CDR3 residues: CASSQGQGGYGYTF. CDR3 bases: TGTGCCAGCAGCCAAGGTCAGGGGGGGTATGGCTACACCTTC.

V is TRBV5-1 and J is TRBJ1-5; a weak D match, TRBD1 (5 bases). Germline V gives CDR1 SGHRS, CDR2 YFSETQ. Trimming took off 4 bases at V and 2 bases at J, with 16 bases between the two ends. CDR3 length equals 16 residues. The CDR3 DNA is TGCGCCAGCAGCAACCTGGGGACCGCTCGCAATCAGCCCCAGCATTTT. It translates to CASSNLGTARNQPQHF.

The genes are TRBV20-1 and TRBJ2-7; D ambiguous. Trimming stripped 3 bases from V and 4 bases from J, with 13 bases between. CDR3 length: 13 amino acids. Germline CDR1 is DFQATT and CDR2 is SNEGSKA (reference sequence). The CDR3 spells CSASNLSDYEQYF. The CDR3 bases are TGCAGTGCTAGTAATCTCTCTGATTACGAGCAGTACTTC.